This is a list of T cell receptor beta chains from one sample in a study of blood T cells in healthy people across ages. TCRdb re-derived calls from the 5' RACE reads in MiXCR, one entry per CDR3 protein. The sample has more than 450,000 distinct CDR3 sequences, about 29% seen once. These same data were also listed under a study on T cells of mothers and their children.

Material: blood. These receptors were collected from a boy aged 2 to 10 in good health. Each CDR3 is given with its conserved first and last residue. Fields, in order: J gene, clone size, V gene, CDR3 protein. Not all rows give a size; the values are once, few, many and, for expanded clones, a class.

TRBJ1-1 | NA | TRBV6-5 | CASEGEKSEAFF
TRBJ2-2 | few | TRBV3-1 | CASRPFTGELFF
NA | NA | TRBV11-2 | CASSRIAGGREQYF
TRBJ1-1 | NA | TRBV29-1 | CSVQGLRRNTEAFF
TRBJ1-2 | few | TRBV7-8 | CASSLGKGLYGYTF
TRBJ2-5 | NA | TRBV12-3/TRBV12-4 | CASTLSSGRKTQYF
NA | NA | TRBV10-3 | CAIGEGLAEETQYF
TRBJ1-4 | NA | TRBV7-2 | CASSLRGPSGEKLFF
TRBJ2-7 | NA | TRBV28 | CASSSTPDGRGEQYF
TRBJ1-1 | NA | TRBV27 | CASSLRGGSMNTEAFF
TRBJ1-2 | few | TRBV27 | CASSMGTGGPPSNYGYTF
TRBJ2-1 | few | TRBV9 | CASSVESGGALEQFF
TRBJ2-4 | NA | TRBV27 | CASSNRVGKNIQYF
NA | few | TRBV7-2 | CASSQFRTGYKSYEQYF
TRBJ2-1 | NA | TRBV6-1 | CASSEEGGIITYNEQFF
TRBJ1-1 | NA | TRBV6-6 | CASMTGQGITEAFF
TRBJ2-7 | few | TRBV20-1 | CSASLADPYEQYF
TRBJ2-1 | few | TRBV4-3 | CASSRTSAQDEQFF
TRBJ2-6 | once | TRBV29-1 | CSVEDSISSGANVLTF
TRBJ2-5 | few | TRBV12-3/TRBV12-4 | CASSMADQKETQYF
TRBJ2-7 | NA | TRBV7-8 | CASSLVQPVPPNGQYF
TRBJ1-1 | few | TRBV10-3 | CAISAGQFGTFF
TRBJ2-7 | few | TRBV7-2 | CASSLDSPGLAGLPEQYF
TRBJ1-2 | NA | TRBV14 | CASSQNRGDWGYTF
TRBJ1-1 | NA | TRBV30 | CAWMGEVLNTEAFF
TRBJ2-2 | few | TRBV7-9 | CASSLTVAMGELFF
TRBJ1-1 | NA | TRBV6-2/TRBV6-3 | CASSKGRAGSTEAFF
TRBJ1-2 | NA | TRBV14 | CASSRGQAYSNYGYTF
TRBJ2-1 | NA | TRBV5-1 | CASRFGGQGAYNEQFF
TRBJ2-1 | NA | TRBV5-1 | CASSLATGQGGWNEQFF
TRBJ2-3 | few | TRBV29-1 | CSVEKAGKGATQYF
TRBJ1-4 | NA | TRBV7-8 | CASSLGAGSNEKLFF
TRBJ2-3 | NA | TRBV29-1 | CSVDLAGTDTQYF
NA | NA | TRBV6-6 | CASSYTRGGGETQYF
TRBJ1-6 | few | TRBV6-1 | CASTERGTGDSPLHF
TRBJ2-5 | NA | TRBV11-2 | CASSIAGTSGETQYF
TRBJ2-3 | few | TRBV29-1 | CSVSGPAGVGTDTQYF
TRBJ2-1 | few | TRBV7-2 | CASSETGYNEQFF
TRBJ1-2 | NA | TRBV20-1 | CSARDTGPLYGYTF
TRBJ1-1 | few | TRBV7-9 | CASSSRIGPEAFF
TRBJ2-5 | NA | TRBV6-5 | CAVMFQETQYF
TRBJ2-5 | few | TRBV25-1 | CASSEYDRARETQYF
TRBJ2-3 | few | TRBV12-3/TRBV12-4 | CASSQTSATQYF
TRBJ2-7 | few | TRBV4-3 | CASSQGTGSTYEQYF
TRBJ1-1 | NA | TRBV29-1 | CSVDRGLNTEAFF
TRBJ2-3 | NA | TRBV5-1 | CASSLGDLTDTQYF
TRBJ2-7 | NA | TRBV12-5 | CASGLGTSYEQYF
TRBJ2-5 | few | TRBV5-1 | CASSFRTSGQETQYF
TRBJ1-4 | NA | TRBV12-3/TRBV12-4 | CASSLEGQLNEKLFF
TRBJ2-3 | few | TRBV5-1 | CASSLAPGISTDTQYF
TRBJ2-2 | NA | TRBV4-3 | CASSQDKLAGMGTGELFF
TRBJ1-5 | few | TRBV6-2/TRBV6-3 | CASSYSTGGYQHF
TRBJ2-1 | few | TRBV20-1 | CSASFGTDYNEQFF
TRBJ2-2 | NA | TRBV15 | CATSRNMGFDGELFF
TRBJ1-2 | few | TRBV6-5 | CASREQGAGNYGYTF
NA | NA | TRBV7-2 | CASSLGLAGGTEQFF
TRBJ2-2 | few | TRBV4-3 | CASSPRQGNTGELFF
TRBJ2-7 | few | TRBV7-2 | CASSLKPGYEQYF
TRBJ2-2 | NA | TRBV20-1 | CSARATGGAGELFF